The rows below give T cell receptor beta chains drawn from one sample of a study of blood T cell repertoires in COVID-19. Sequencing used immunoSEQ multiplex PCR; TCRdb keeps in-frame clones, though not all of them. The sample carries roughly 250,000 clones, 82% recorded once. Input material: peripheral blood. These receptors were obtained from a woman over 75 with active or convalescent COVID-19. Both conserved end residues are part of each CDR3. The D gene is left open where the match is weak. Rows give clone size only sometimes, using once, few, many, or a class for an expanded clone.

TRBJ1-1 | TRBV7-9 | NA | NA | TGTGCCAGCAGCTTATCAGGGAACACTGAAGCTTTCTTT | CASSLSGNTEAFF
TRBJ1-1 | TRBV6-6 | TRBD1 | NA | TGTGCCAGCAGTTACTGGACAGGGAGGGAGCGGGCTGAAGCTTTCTTT | CASSYWTGRERAEAFF
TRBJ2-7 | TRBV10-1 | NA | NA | TGCGCCAGCAGTGAGTCGAGCGGCTACGAGCAGTACTTC | CASSESSGYEQYF
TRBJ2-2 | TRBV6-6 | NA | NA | TGTGCCAGCAGTTCCCCCGCGGGGGGGGAGCTGTTTTTT | CASSSPAGGELFF
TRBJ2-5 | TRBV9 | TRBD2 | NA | TGTGCCAGCAGCCCCGGGGCGGGGGTCCGGGAGACCCAGTACTTC | CASSPGAGVRETQYF
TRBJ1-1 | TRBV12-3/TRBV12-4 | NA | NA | TGTGCCAGCACTCAACAGGGTGACACTGAAGCTTTCTTT | CASTQQGDTEAFF
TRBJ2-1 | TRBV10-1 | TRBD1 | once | TGCGCCAGCAGTCAGACAGGGGGCGGTTACAATGAGCAGTTCTTC | CASSQTGGGYNEQFF
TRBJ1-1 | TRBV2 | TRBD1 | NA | TGTGCCAGCAGCCTTCGACAGGGGGCGGCTTTCTTT | CASSLRQGAAFF
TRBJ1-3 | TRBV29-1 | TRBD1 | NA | TGCAGCGTTTCTCCGGGACAGGGGCCGGGAAACACCATATATTTT | CSVSPGQGPGNTIYF
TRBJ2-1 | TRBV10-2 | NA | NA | TGCGCCAGCAGTGAGCAGGGAATCTACAATGAGCAGTTCTTC | CASSEQGIYNEQFF
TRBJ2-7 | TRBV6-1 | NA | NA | TGTGCCAGCGGGCTCGTGATAGGGGGTGGCGAGCAGTACTTC | CASGLVIGGGEQYF
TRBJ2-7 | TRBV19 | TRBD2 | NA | TGTGCCAGTAGTATTGGGGACTACTCCTACGAGCAGTACTTC | CASSIGDYSYEQYF
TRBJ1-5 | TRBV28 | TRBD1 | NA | TGTGCCAGCAGCTCACACAGGGGATCGGGTCAGCCCCAGCATTTT | CASSSHRGSGQPQHF
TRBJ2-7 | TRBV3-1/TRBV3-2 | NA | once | TGTGCCAGCAGCCAAGATCACAGCTCCTACGAGCAGTACTTC | CASSQDHSSYEQYF
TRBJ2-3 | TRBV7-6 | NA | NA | TGTGCCAGCAGCTTAGTTCCGTCCACTAGCACAGATACGCAGTATTTT | CASSLVPSTSTDTQYF
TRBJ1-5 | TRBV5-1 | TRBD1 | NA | TGCGCCAGCAGCCCACAGGGGGGAGGGCAGCCCCAGCATTTT | CASSPQGGGQPQHF
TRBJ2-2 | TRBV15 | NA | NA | TGTGCCACCAGCAGGGAATCATATAGCCCCGGGGAGCTGTTTTTT | CATSRESYSPGELFF
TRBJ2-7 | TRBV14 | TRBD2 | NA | TGTGCCAGCAGCCAAGATCGAGCGGGAGACTACGAGCAGTACTTC | CASSQDRAGDYEQYF
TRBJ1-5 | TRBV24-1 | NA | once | TGTGCCACCAGTACCAGGGTATCGGGTCAGCCCCAGCATTTT | CATSTRVSGQPQHF
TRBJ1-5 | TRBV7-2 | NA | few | TGTGCCAGCAGCTTTAGCGGGCAAGGCCAGCCCCAGCATTTT | CASSFSGQGQPQHF
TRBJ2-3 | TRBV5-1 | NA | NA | TGCGCCAGCAGCTTAGGGGGGGTCACAGATACGCAGTATTTT | CASSLGGVTDTQYF
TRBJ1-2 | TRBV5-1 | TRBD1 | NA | TGCGCCAGCAGCCCAGGGACAGGCGCTAGCTATGGCTACACCTTC | CASSPGTGASYGYTF
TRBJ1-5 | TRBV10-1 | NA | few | TGCGCCAGCAGTGAGAGTGATGGGTCGGGACAGCCCCAGCATTTT | CASSESDGSGQPQHF
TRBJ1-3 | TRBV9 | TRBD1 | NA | TGTGCCAGCAGTAGAGACAGGGGGAACTCTGGAAACACCATATATTTT | CASSRDRGNSGNTIYF
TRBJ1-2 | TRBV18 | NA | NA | TGTGCCAGCTCACCACCAGGAATAGGGGCAGAGAATGGCTACACCTTC | CASSPPGIGAENGYTF
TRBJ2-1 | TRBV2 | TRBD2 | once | TGTGCCAGCAGTGAGCGGCCGGGAGGGGTCTACAATGAGCAGTTCTTC | CASSERPGGVYNEQFF
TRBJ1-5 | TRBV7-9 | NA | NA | TGTGCCAGCACCCCCGAGGTTAGCAATCAGCCCCAGCATTTT | CASTPEVSNQPQHF